One sample yielded the 28 T cell receptor beta chains listed below, sequenced in a study of early T cells in non-severe SARS-CoV-2 infection. TCRdb passed the 5' RACE reads through MiXCR, listing each CDR3 protein once. The sample yields tens of thousands of distinct CDR3 sequences, 16% seen once. The sample consisted of whole blood, taken at baseline. These receptor sequences come from an adult who was a healthcare worker with PCR-confirmed SARS-CoV-2 infection or an uninfected control (not recorded which).

The chain is built from TRBV18 and TRBJ2-7, with TRBD2 matching 10 bases. J was trimmed by 3 bases and V by 5 bases; bases with no gene match: 1. This CDR3 region has 13 residues. Germline CDR1 is KGHSH and CDR2 is LQKENI. The CDR3 DNA reads TGTGCCAGCTCATCTAGCGGGAGCTACGAGCAGTACTTC. Translating gives CASSSSGSYEQYF.

The CDR3 DNA reads as TGTGCCAGCAGCTTAGCGCCGAACACTGAAGCTTTCTTT. Translated: CASSLAPNTEAFF. The chain recombines TRBV11-2 with TRBJ1-1; D gene uncertain. This CDR3 is built from 13 residues. Trimming shortened V by 1 base and J by 1 base, and 4 bases separated the two germline ends. CDR1 is SGHAT and CDR2 is FQNNGV in the germline V gene. The whole variable domain, remainder taken from reference TRBV11-2 and TRBJ1-1, is EAGVAQSPRYKIIEKRQSVAFWCNPISGHATLYWYQQILGQGPKLLIQFQNNGVVDDSQLPKDRFSAERLKGVDSTLKIQPAKLEDSAVYLCASSLAPNTEAFFGQGTRLTVV.

This clonotype was seen a few times. Here the CDR3 DNA reads TGTGCCAGCAGCCGGGACAGGGCAACTTACGAGCAGTACTTC. This translates into CASSRDRATYEQYF. This sequence joins TRBV7-2 and TRBJ2-7; 9 nucleotides align to TRBD1. V shed 5 bases, J shed 4 bases, and the junction held 6 bases outside the gene matches. The CDR3 contains 14 residues. CDR1 and CDR2 (germline): SGHTA, FQGNSA.

This clonotype was detected only a few times. The CDR3 loop reads CASSLTSGYNEQFF. The CDR3 nucleotides read TGTGCCAGCAGCTTGACTAGCGGGTACAATGAGCAGTTCTTC. The chain recombines TRBV28 with TRBJ2-1; 10 positions match TRBD2. The germline CDR1 and CDR2 sequences are MDHEN and SYDVKM. Trimming cost V 6 bases and J 4 bases; bases outside gene matches: 3. CDR3 size: 14 residues.

This clonotype turned up a few times. The chain links TRBV11-2 to TRBJ2-1; tentatively, D is TRBD1 or TRBD2 (5 bases each). Germline-derived CDR1 and CDR2 are SGHAT and FQNNGV. This CDR3 spans 14 amino acids. Deletions cut 0 bases from V and 7 bases from J, with 10 bases between. The DNA of the CDR3 is TGTGCCAGCAGCTTAGACCACTGGGGGAATGAGCAGTTCTTC. Residues: CASSLDHWGNEQFF.

Here the CDR3 reads CASSPRREEKLFF. CDR3 nucleotides: TGTGCCAGCTCACCAAGGAGGGAGGAAAAACTGTTTTTT. The chain combines TRBV18 with TRBJ1-4, with D unresolved. This CDR3 contains 13 residues. V lost 2 bases and J 8 bases, leaving 9 bases between the germline ends. CDR1 and CDR2 (germline): KGHSH, LQKENI.

This clonotype was seen a few times. V usage is TRBV5-4 and J usage is TRBJ1-5; D is undetermined. This CDR3 has 12 amino acids. With 0 bases removed from V and 5 bases from J, the gap between germline ends came to 3 bases. Germline V gives CDR1 SGHNT, CDR2 YYREEE (reference sequence). CDR3 loop: CASSLDDQPQHF. The CDR3 nucleotides read TGTGCCAGCAGCTTGGATGATCAGCCCCAGCATTTT.

This clonotype was recorded at least ten times. The chain links TRBV6-5 to TRBJ1-5; D not certain. The length of the CDR3 is 13 residues. In germline, CDR1 is MNHEY, CDR2 SVGAGI. Trimming removed 6 bases from V and 1 base from J, with 7 bases in between. The DNA of the CDR3 is TGTGCCAGCAGCTCGGACAGCAATCAGCCCCAGCATTTT. It codes for CASSSDSNQPQHF.

The chain recombines TRBV28 with TRBJ2-7, with TRBD2 matching over 14 bases. CDR3 length equals 15 residues. The germline CDR1 and CDR2 sequences are MDHEN and SYDVKM. V trimming: 5 bases; J trimming: 9 bases; junction bases outside the gene matches: 9. CDR3 sequence (DNA): TGTGCCAGCAGTCCCGGGACTAGCGGGAGTTTTAGGCAGTACTTC. Encoded protein: CASSPGTSGSFRQYF. Based on the CDR3 plus reference TRBV28 and TRBJ2-7, the full variable domain is DVKVTQSSRYLVKRTGEKVFLECVQDMDHENMFWYRQDPGLGLRLIYFSYDVKMKEKGDIPEGYSVSREKKERFSLILESASTNQTSMYLCASSPGTSGSFRQYFGPGTRLTVT.

This clonotype was seen only a few times. This chain connects TRBV4-3 to TRBJ1-3; a possible D gene is TRBD1 (5 bases). The CDR3 has 15 residues. CDR1 and CDR2 from the germline V gene are LGHNA and YSLEER. Trimming cost V 1 base and J 3 bases, with 10 bases left between them. The CDR3 DNA sequence: TGCGCCAGCAGCCAAGGTGGGGGGGTTGGAAACACCATATATTTT. This sequence encodes CASSQGGGVGNTIYF.

The J gene is TRBJ2-2, the V gene TRBV5-6; D unclear. V was trimmed by 7 bases and J by 1 base, leaving 11 bases between them. The CDR3 spans 14 residues. CDR1 is SGHDT and CDR2 is YYEEEE in the germline V gene. The CDR3 sequence is CASEPYKNTGELFF. The CDR3 coding sequence is TGTGCCAGCGAACCCTATAAGAACACCGGGGAGCTGTTTTTT.

This clonotype has a count of ten or more. The V and J genes are TRBV6-1 and TRBJ1-1, with D perhaps TRBD1 (6 bases). V was pared by 2 bases and J by 9 bases, with 13 bases between. The germline V gene has CDR1 MNHNS and CDR2 SASEGT. The CDR3 consists of 13 residues. CDR3 DNA: TGTGCCAGCAGTGAATACGGGGGCGGGAAAGCTTTCTTT. Amino acid sequence: CASSEYGGGKAFF.

This clonotype was picked up a small number of times. The chain employs TRBV7-2 and TRBJ2-2, with D unclear. The V and J ends lost 1 base and 4 bases respectively, with 10 bases between them. Looked up from germline, CDR1 is SGHTA and CDR2 is FQGNSA. The CDR3 spans 15 residues. The CDR3 is CASSLVQLGTGELFF. The CDR3, as DNA: TGTGCCAGCAGCTTAGTTCAGCTCGGCACCGGGGAGCTGTTTTTT.

There are a few counts of this clonotype. The rearrangement joins TRBV5-6 to TRBJ1-1, with D uncertain. The CDR3 spans 14 residues. Germline CDR1 is SGHDT and CDR2 is YYEEEE. Trimming removed 4 bases from V and 4 bases from J, with 14 bases in between. This chain's CDR3 is CASSRLVSGTEAFF. The CDR3 nucleotides are TGTGCCAGCAGCCGATTAGTCTCGGGCACTGAAGCTTTCTTT.

This clonotype was picked up many times. The chain employs TRBV12-3 or TRBV12-4 and TRBJ2-7; D remains ambiguous. This CDR3 has 13 residues. V gave up 5 bases and J gave up 3 bases, with 11 bases separating them. Written as DNA, the CDR3 is TGTGCCAGCAGTCTAGATCTACTCTACGAGCAGTACTTC. Its translation is CASSLDLLYEQYF.

In DNA, the CDR3 is TGCAGTGCTGTGGAGGTTGGTTACAATGAGCAGTTCTTC. Its translation: CSAVEVGYNEQFF. The gene calls are TRBV20-1 and TRBJ2-1; D might be TRBD2 (5 bases). The CDR3 has 13 amino acids. CDR1 and CDR2 (germline): DFQATT, SNEGSKA (reference sequence). Trimming took 5 bases from V and 4 from J, leaving 12 bases between them.

The chain has TRBV10-3 and TRBJ2-3, with 8 bases fitting TRBD2. V gave up 8 bases and J gave up 5 bases; unmatched junction bases: 3. The CDR3 covers 12 residues. Germline loops: CDR1 ENHRY, CDR2 SYGVKD. DNA for the CDR3: TGTGCCATCCGGCGGGAGGAAGATACGCAGTATTTT. It yields the protein CAIRREEDTQYF.

V gene TRBV20-1 combines with J gene TRBJ2-7; 11 nucleotides match TRBD2. The V gene's germline CDR1 is DFQATT and CDR2 SNEGSKA (reference sequence). The V segment lost 5 bases and the J segment 4 bases; nucleotides outside the gene matches: 4. The CDR3 contains 13 residues. CDR3 DNA: TGCAGTGCTGAGACTAGCGGGGCTTACGAGCAGTACTTC. Its translation: CSAETSGAYEQYF.

This clonotype came up many times. This chain links TRBV6-5 with TRBJ2-5; TRBD2 might be the D (5 bases). Germline V lookup: CDR1 MNHEY, CDR2 SVGAGI. The germline V and J ends were trimmed by 8 bases and 4 bases, with 17 bases remaining between them. This CDR3 has 14 amino acids. The CDR3 sequence is CASSILRGLETQYF. In DNA, the CDR3 is TGTGCCAGCTCCATTTTGAGAGGGTTAGAGACCCAGTACTTC.

The chain recombines TRBV9 with TRBJ2-3; D gene unclear. The CDR3 runs 14 residues. Germline V lookup: CDR1 SGDLS, CDR2 YYNGEE. V was cut by 2 bases and J by 6 bases, with 13 bases left in between. DNA for the CDR3: TGTGCCAGCAGCGTTGACCCCGCAGTGGATACGCAGTATTTT. Its protein product is CASSVDPAVDTQYF.

This clonotype was found a few times. V and J are TRBV11-2 and TRBJ1-6, with D perhaps TRBD1 (6 bases). V was cut by 5 bases and J by 6 bases, with 20 bases left in between. There are 17 residues in the CDR3. CDR1 is SGHAT, CDR2 FQNNGV, per germline. The CDR3 loop is CASSRGGPGEFNSPLHF. The CDR3 DNA is TGTGCCAGCAGCCGGGGAGGGCCAGGGGAGTTTAATTCACCCCTCCACTTT.

This clonotype came up many times. V gene TRBV30 combines with J gene TRBJ2-2, with D unclear. The CDR3 contains 13 residues. V shed 0 bases and J shed 6 bases, with 8 bases lying between them. Germline V CDR1 and CDR2: GTSNPN, SVGIG (reference sequence). The CDR3 protein is CAWSVTLPGELFF. CDR3 bases: TGTGCCTGGAGTGTCACCCTTCCCGGGGAGCTGTTTTTT.

V and J are TRBV28 and TRBJ2-1; D is perhaps TRBD2 (6 bases). CDR1 is MDHEN, CDR2 SYDVKM, per germline. The V gene lost 5 bases and the J gene lost 12 bases, with 14 bases spanning the gap. CDR3 length equals 12 residues. For the CDR3, the DNA is TGTGCCAGCAGTCCCCTAGCGTTCCGGCAGTTCTTC. Its protein is CASSPLAFRQFF.

This clonotype was seen repeatedly, ten times or more. This chain joins TRBV6-1 and TRBJ1-6; D is uncertain. The CDR3 consists of 12 residues. The V end lost 1 base, the J end lost 13 bases, and 8 bases lay between the germline ends. In germline, CDR1 is MNHNS, CDR2 SASEGT. CDR3 in DNA: TGTGCCAGCAGTGAAGGTTCTCGGCCCCTCCACTTT. Its translation is CASSEGSRPLHF.

The CDR3 sequence: CASSPDFTTDTQYF. CDR3 coding DNA: TGCGCCAGCAGCCCGGACTTTACCACAGATACGCAGTATTTT. The V call is TRBV4-1, the J call TRBJ2-3; possible D gene TRBD2, 5 bases. V lost 4 bases and J lost 2, with 10 bases in between. Germline CDR1 is MGHRA and CDR2 is YSYEKL. The length of the CDR3 is 14 residues.

The V call is TRBV7-9, the J call TRBJ2-7; 8 bases agree with TRBD2. The CDR3 consists of 15 residues. The germline V gene has CDR1 SEHNR and CDR2 FQNEAQ (reference sequence). Trimming removed 0 bases from V and 5 bases from J; junction bases left unmatched: 6. This CDR3 is CASSLASGIFNEQYF. The DNA for the CDR3 is TGTGCCAGCAGCTTAGCTAGCGGGATATTCAACGAGCAGTACTTC.

This clonotype was seen many times. CDR3 sequence (DNA): TGTGCCAGCAGTGGGGAGGACTGGCGGGAGCAGTACTTC. As protein: CASSGEDWREQYF. This chain joins TRBV2 and TRBJ2-7; tentative D call: TRBD2 (6 bases). V was cut by 4 bases and J by 7 bases, with 14 bases left in between. Germline V gene lookup returns CDR1 SNHLY and CDR2 FYNNEI. CDR3 size: 13 residues.

This clonotype appeared a few times. CDR3: CASSLWSSGGEQYF. DNA for the CDR3: TGTGCCAGCAGCTTGTGGAGTAGCGGAGGTGAGCAGTACTTC. The chain recombines TRBV5-4 with TRBJ2-7, with D possibly TRBD2 on 6 matching bases. CDR3 length equals 14 residues. V was trimmed by 1 base and J by 7 bases, leaving 15 bases between them. Germline V gives CDR1 SGHNT, CDR2 YYREEE (reference sequence).